Here is one TCR beta chain with its context. The sample comes from a study of blood T cell repertoires in COVID-19. Looking at the study overall: Samples taken during acute and convalescent COVID-19 were collected in the United States, Italy and Spain. Sources were T cells, B-cell-depleted T cells, or PBMCs; the material itself was cDNA or gDNA.

As processed by the authors: Estimation of nucleated cell counts was performed using reference gene primer amplification. TCRdb keeps only in-frame clones here, not all; method: immunoSEQ multiplex PCR. The V and J calls and clone size come from that table; D and trimming were worked out from the DNA. The data contain more than 50,000 clones, roughly 75% of them singletons. The germline gives CDR1 MDHEN, CDR2 SYDVKM. The CDR3 covers 14 residues. Germline trimming cut 6 bases from V and 3 bases from J; bases unmatched to any gene: 5. Sequenced: peripheral blood. This TCR came from a human donor in a cohort sampled during active COVID-19. The chain joins TRBV28 to TRBJ2-1; 7 bases agree with TRBD2. CDR3 in DNA: TGTGCCAGCAGGCCGGGGGGAGACTACAATGAGCAGTTCTTC. Residues: CASRPGGDYNEQFF.